This TCR beta chain appears in the sequencing data of a study of kidney transplant recipient with SARS-CoV-2 infection. The V gene's germline CDR1 is MNHNS and CDR2 SASEGT. Trimming removed 4 bases from V and 4 bases from J, with 22 bases in between. The CDR3 is 17 amino acids. TCRdb redid the calling of the reads with MiXCR, one entry per CDR3 protein. The sample lists about 240,000 distinct CDR3 sequences; roughly 26% were seen once. The receptor's source is a male patient aged 25-45 years who had COVID-19 and was a kidney transplant recipient. Part of the T cells may come from the graft donor. V is TRBV6-1 and J is TRBJ1-2; D remains ambiguous. This specimen consisted of a blood sample, obtained at baseline and on day 111 from a kidney transplant recipient. The CDR3 spells CASSGQVECRKTYGYTF. The CDR3 nucleotides are TGTGCCAGCAGTGGACAAGTGGAATGTAGAAAGACCTATGGCTACACCTTC.